This T cell receptor (beta chain) was found in a study of Ad26.COV2.S vaccination and SARS-CoV-2 variants. General study findings and limits: After vaccination, reports described spike-specific CD8+ and CD4+ T cell responses as showing substantial breadth. Assessments of TCR breadth and depth may have underestimated the total T cell responses.

About this clone itself: What it recognizes is unknown.

The data were produced by immunoSEQ multiplex PCR, yet TCRdb's version contains in-frame clones alone and is incomplete. The table shows around 170,000 clones, with around 88% occurring only once. Sequencing used peripheral blood, obtained after recovery from COVID-19. The receptor comes from a human donor who had recovered from COVID-19.

This CDR3 reads CACGDGRGYTF. CDR3 sequence (DNA): TGTGCCTGTGGGGACGGTCGGGGCTACACCTTC. The chain has TRBV30 and TRBJ1-2, with a weak D call TRBD1 (5 bases). The V gene lost 6 bases and the J gene lost 8 bases, with 13 bases spanning the gap. Germline CDR1 and CDR2: GTSNPN and SVGIG (reference sequence). CDR3 length: 11 amino acids.